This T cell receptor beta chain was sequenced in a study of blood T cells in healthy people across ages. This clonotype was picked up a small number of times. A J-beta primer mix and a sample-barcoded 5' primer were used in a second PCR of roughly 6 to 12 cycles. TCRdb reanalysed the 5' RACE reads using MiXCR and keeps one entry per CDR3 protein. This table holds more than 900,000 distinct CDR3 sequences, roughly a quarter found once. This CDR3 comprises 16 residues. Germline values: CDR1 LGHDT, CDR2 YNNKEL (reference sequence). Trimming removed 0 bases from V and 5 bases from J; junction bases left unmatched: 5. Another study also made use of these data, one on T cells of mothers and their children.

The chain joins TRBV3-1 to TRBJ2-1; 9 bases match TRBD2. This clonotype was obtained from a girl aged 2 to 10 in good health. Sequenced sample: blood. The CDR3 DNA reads TGTGCCAGCAGCCAAGAGTCTAGCGGGGTCCACAATGAGCAGTTCTTC. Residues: CASSQESSGVHNEQFF.